Listed here are 20 T cell receptor beta chains from one sample, sequenced in a study of vaccination and CD4 T cells after COVID-19. TCRdb re-derived calls from the PCR reads in MiXCR, one entry per CDR3 protein. Of approximately 17,000 distinct CDR3 sequences in the sample, 55% to 80% are singletons; the top ten hold about 1.1%. The source material was CD4+ T cells from blood, sampled after SARS-CoV-2 vaccination. The receptors come from a human donor who had recovered from COVID-19.

The chain joins TRBV20-1 to TRBJ1-1, with a weak D call TRBD1 (6 bases). The CDR3 has 15 amino acids. Between the trimmed V and J ends, which lost 5 bases and 5 bases, there was a span of 21 bases. CDR1 is DFQATT, CDR2 SNEGSKA, per germline (reference sequence). DNA of the CDR3: TGCAGTGCTCCTCAACCGGGGGGGGCGCAAACTGAAGCTTTCTTT. Translated, it gives CSAPQPGGAQTEAFF.

This chain joins TRBV4-2 and TRBJ2-1; 12 bases line up with TRBD2. The CDR3 runs 17 residues. Unmatched junction bases numbered 7, after V lost 0 bases and J lost 7 bases. Germline CDR1 LGHNA, CDR2 YNFKEQ. The DNA for the CDR3 is TGTGCCAGCAGCCAAGAGCTAGCGGGAGGGCCGAGAAATGAGCAGTTCTTC. Encoded protein: CASSQELAGGPRNEQFF.

V and J are TRBV7-9 and TRBJ2-6; D uncertain. The CDR3 runs 15 residues. Trimming stripped 3 bases from V and 1 base from J, with 7 bases between. The germline CDR1 and CDR2 sequences are SEHNR and FQNEAQ (reference sequence). As DNA, the CDR3 is TGTGCCAGCAGCTTTCGCCAGTCTGGGGCCAACGTCCTGACTTTC. Translation: CASSFRQSGANVLTF. Full variable domain (rest looked up from reference TRBV7-9 and TRBJ2-6): DTGVSQNPRHKITKRGQNVTFRCDPISEHNRLYWYRQTLGQGPEFLTYFQNEAQLEKSRLLSDRFSAERPKGSFSTLEIQRTEQGDSAMYLCASSFRQSGANVLTFGAGSRLTVL.

V is TRBV7-3 and J is TRBJ2-1, with TRBD2 identical over 10 bases. CDR1 and CDR2 from the germline V gene are SGHTA and FQGTGA. The CDR3 totals 15 residues. V shed 1 base and J 7 bases; nucleotides not matched to a gene: 4. CDR3 nucleotide sequence: TGTGCCAGCAGCTTAAACCTAGCGGGAGAGAATGAGCAGTTCTTC. Encoded protein: CASSLNLAGENEQFF.

On this clonotype: One end of the junction varies from germline; a read error may be responsible. The chain recombines TRBV11-3 with TRBJ2-2; 8 nucleotides line up with TRBD1. Germline CDR1 is SGHNT and CDR2 is YENEEA. The CDR3 contains 16 residues. The chain's CDR3 is CASSPGQGEVDGELFF. CDR3 nucleotide sequence: TGTGCCAGCAGCCCAGGACAGGGAGAGGTGGACGGGGAGTTGTTTTTT.

The rearrangement joins TRBV14 to TRBJ2-3; 7 bases align to TRBD2. The CDR3 consists of 16 residues. Germline CDR1 and CDR2: SGHDN and FVKESK. V shed 2 bases and J 2 bases; nucleotides not matched to a gene: 7. CDR3 region: CASSQYTGGITDTQYF. Here the CDR3 DNA reads TGTGCCAGCAGCCAATATACGGGAGGCATCACAGATACGCAGTATTTT.

The count of this clonotype is one. The gene calls are TRBV6-1 and TRBJ2-7, with 11 positions matching TRBD1. This CDR3 spans 15 amino acids. The V and J ends lost 5 bases and 1 base, in that order; junction bases with no gene match: 4. The germline gives CDR1 MNHNS, CDR2 SASEGT. The CDR3: CASSRGTGGSYEQYF. The CDR3 bases are TGTGCCAGCAGTAGGGGGACAGGGGGTTCCTACGAGCAGTACTTC.

This clonotype was counted only a few times. The CDR3, as DNA: TGTGCCAGCAGTTTGAGGCGACTGAACACTGAAGCTTTCTTT. It translates to CASSLRRLNTEAFF. This chain links TRBV28 with TRBJ1-1, with no clear D. Trimming pared 3 bases from V and 0 bases from J, leaving 8 bases between. Germline loops: CDR1 MDHEN, CDR2 SYDVKM. This CDR3 spans 14 amino acids.

This clonotype rates as medium-sized. The chain employs TRBV24-1 and TRBJ2-3; D remains ambiguous. V was shortened by 4 bases and J by 0 bases, with 13 bases between the two germline ends. The CDR3 is made up of 16 amino acids. Germline V gene lookup returns CDR1 KGHDR and CDR2 SFDVKD. CDR3 loop: CATSDVDTASTDTQYF. In nucleotides, the CDR3 is TGTGCCACCAGTGACGTTGACACAGCTAGCACAGATACGCAGTATTTT.

This chain connects TRBV4-2 to TRBJ1-2; 10 positions match TRBD1. CDR3 length equals 16 residues. Germline values: CDR1 LGHNA, CDR2 YNFKEQ. J was trimmed by 0 bases and V by 3 bases; bases with no gene match: 4. The CDR3 DNA reads as TGTGCCAGCAGCCACCAAGACAGGGGGCCTAACTATGGCTACACCTTC. It is translated as CASSHQDRGPNYGYTF.

This clonotype was picked up one time. The V and J genes are TRBV19 and TRBJ1-5; 7 bases fit TRBD1. Trimming took 7 bases from V and 0 from J; bases not matched to a gene: 6. Per germline, CDR1 LNHDA and CDR2 SQIVND (reference sequence). This CDR3 is built from 15 residues. The CDR3 DNA is TGTGCCAGTATTCCACGACAGGGTAGCAATCAGCCCCAGCATTTT. It is translated as CASIPRQGSNQPQHF.

Concerning this clonotype: The junction differs from germline at one of its ends, possibly a read error. The CDR3 bases are TGTGCCAGCAGGGAAGAGACCCAGTACTTC. Its translation is CASREETQYF. The V gene is TRBV6-1, the J gene TRBJ2-5; D not resolved. The germline V gene encodes CDR1 MNHNS and CDR2 SASEGT. This CDR3 has 10 residues.

This chain links TRBV30 with TRBJ2-2, with 11 bases identical to TRBD2. The ends lost 0 bases at V and 5 bases at J; junction bases unmatched: 2. The V gene's germline CDR1 is GTSNPN and CDR2 SVGIG (reference sequence). CDR3 length: 15 amino acids. CDR3 loop: CAWSVASGRTGELFF. The DNA of the CDR3 is TGTGCCTGGAGTGTCGCTAGCGGGAGGACCGGGGAGCTGTTTTTT.

The CDR3 DNA reads as TGTGCCACCAGCAGACCTAGTGTCGTGAGCACAGATACGCAGTATTTT. This codes for CATSRPSVVSTDTQYF. This rearrangement joins TRBV15 to TRBJ2-3; D unresolved. Germline CDR1 reads LNHNV; CDR2 reads YYDKDF (reference sequence). This CDR3 spans 16 amino acids. Trimming left V 2 bases short and J 0 bases short, with 12 bases between.

The gene calls are TRBV18 and TRBJ1-2; TRBD1 is a possible D gene (5 bases). The V gene's germline CDR1 is KGHSH and CDR2 LQKENI. With 4 bases removed from V and 5 bases from J, the gap between germline ends came to 11 bases. The length of the CDR3 is 13 residues. The DNA for the CDR3 is TGTGCCAGCTCACAAGACAGCAAATATGGCTACACCTTC. This translates into CASSQDSKYGYTF.

The V and J genes are TRBV6-1 and TRBJ2-2, with D unresolved. This CDR3 spans 14 amino acids. Per the germline V gene, CDR1 is MNHNS and CDR2 is SASEGT. Trimming pared 0 bases from V and 6 bases from J, leaving 8 bases between. For the CDR3, the DNA is TGTGCCAGCAGTGAAGCGTTGACCCCCGGGGAGCTGTTTTTT. It translates to CASSEALTPGELFF.

V usage is TRBV6-5 and J usage is TRBJ1-3; tentative D call: TRBD1 (5 bases). Trimming pared 1 base from V and 4 bases from J, leaving 14 bases between. CDR1 is MNHEY, CDR2 SVGAGI, per germline. The length of the CDR3 is 16 residues. The CDR3 DNA follows: TGTGCCAGCAGTTACTTTGTCAGGGTGGGCGGAAACACCATATATTTT. This gives the protein CASSYFVRVGGNTIYF.

V is TRBV7-9 and J is TRBJ2-1; TRBD2 aligns across 10 bases. The length of the CDR3 is 17 residues. Trimming took 2 bases from V and 1 from J; bases not matched to a gene: 5. Germline V gene data show CDR1 as SEHNR and CDR2 as FQNEAQ (reference sequence). CDR3 bases: TGTGCCAGCAGCTTACGGGCTAGCGGGAGTTCCTACAATGAGCAGTTCTTC. Its translation: CASSLRASGSSYNEQFF.

This clonotype came up a few times. The J gene is TRBJ2-1, the V gene TRBV24-1; TRBD2 aligns across 12 bases. V was pared by 6 bases and J by 1 base, with 3 bases of the junction left unmatched. Germline lookup yields CDR1 KGHDR and CDR2 SFDVKD. The CDR3 length is 16 residues. In DNA, the CDR3 is TGTGCCACCAGTAGACTAGCGGGAGTATCCTACAATGAGCAGTTCTTC. This sequence encodes CATSRLAGVSYNEQFF.

The J gene is TRBJ1-5, the V gene TRBV9, with TRBD1 as a possible D gene (5 bases). Germline V gene sequence: CDR1 SGDLS, CDR2 YYNGEE. This CDR3 is 18 amino acids long. Trimming left V 0 bases short and J 0 bases short, with 16 bases between. CDR3 sequence reads: CASSVDGTASRSNQPQHF. In nucleotides, the CDR3 is TGTGCCAGCAGCGTAGACGGGACCGCTTCCCGTAGCAATCAGCCCCAGCATTTT.